One TCR beta chain is described in this entry. Antigen unknown. The data originate from a study of T cell responses to AZD1222 COVID-19 vaccine. The study's findings and limits: Sampling captured repertoires only after the peak T cell response. Clonal diversity was possibly underestimated, and white British individuals and females predominated among donors. Only a handful of AZD1222 recipients, more than five in all, had baseline seropositivity.

The data were produced by immunoSEQ multiplex PCR, yet TCRdb's version contains in-frame clones alone and is incomplete. The data contain 50,000 to 70,000 clones, roughly 90% of them singletons. Deletions cut 3 bases from V and 4 bases from J, with 10 bases between. The length of the CDR3 is 14 residues. Germline values: CDR1 SGHVS, CDR2 FNYEAQ. Here the sequenced sample was peripheral blood, taken 28 days after the second AZD1222 dose. The TCR comes from an adult who received the AZD1222 COVID-19 vaccine. V is TRBV7-6 and J is TRBJ2-1; the D gene could be TRBD1 or TRBD2 (5 bases each). CDR3 coding DNA: TGTGCCAGCAGCTTCCGGGACGGTTACAATGAGCAGTTCTTC. Residues: CASSFRDGYNEQFF.